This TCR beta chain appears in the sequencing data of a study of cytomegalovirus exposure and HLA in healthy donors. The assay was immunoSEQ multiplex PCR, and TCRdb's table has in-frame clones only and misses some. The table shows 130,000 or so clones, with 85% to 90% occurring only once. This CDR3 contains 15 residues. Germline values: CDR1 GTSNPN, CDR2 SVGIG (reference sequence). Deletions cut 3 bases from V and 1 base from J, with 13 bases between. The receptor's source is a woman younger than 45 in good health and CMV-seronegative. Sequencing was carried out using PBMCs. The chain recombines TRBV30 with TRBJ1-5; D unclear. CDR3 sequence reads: CAWSPRTASNQPQHF. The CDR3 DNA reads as TGTGCCTGGAGCCCTCGAACAGCAAGCAATCAGCCCCAGCATTTT.